Shown below are 23 T cell receptor beta chains from a single sample sequenced in a study of shared clonotypes between healthy human individuals. The data were produced by immunoSEQ multiplex PCR, yet TCRdb's version contains in-frame clones alone and is incomplete. The sample consists of about 1.1 million clones, more than 75% of them appearing once. The sequenced sample consisted of memory CD4+ T cells from PBMCs. Subset noted: CD45RA-negative fraction. The source is a young man in good health. Some clones in this sample may be carry-over from other donors' samples.

The chain combines TRBV10-3 with TRBJ2-1; the D gene is possibly TRBD2 (6 bases). There are 12 residues in the CDR3. V lost 0 bases to trimming and J lost 9 bases, with 6 bases between them. CDR1 and CDR2 (germline): ENHRY, SYGVKD. The CDR3 bases are TGTGCCATCAGTGAGTCGCGGGGTGAGCAGTTCTTC. Residues: CAISESRGEQFF.

The chain is built from TRBV7-6 and TRBJ1-3; no clear D gene. The ends were cut back, 4 bases at V and 0 bases at J, with 7 bases in the middle. The CDR3 is made up of 14 amino acids. CDR1 is SGHVS and CDR2 is FNYEAQ in the germline V gene. The CDR3 sequence: CASSSTISGNTIYF. The CDR3 DNA reads TGTGCCAGCAGCTCGACAATCTCTGGAAACACCATATATTTT.

This clone was counted only a few times. The chain combines TRBV5-5 with TRBJ1-2; D ambiguous. The germline V gene encodes CDR1 SGHKS and CDR2 YYEKEE (reference sequence). The germline V and J ends were trimmed by 0 bases and 4 bases, with 10 bases remaining between them. This CDR3 region has 14 residues. The CDR3 nucleotides read TGTGCCAGCAGCTTGGAGGGCAGCCTCTATGGCTACACCTTC. Its translation is CASSLEGSLYGYTF.

V and J are TRBV18 and TRBJ2-7; TRBD2 matches 13 bases. This CDR3 comprises 16 residues. Germline V CDR1 and CDR2: KGHSH, LQKENI. Trimming cost V 2 bases and J 5 bases; bases outside gene matches: 6. CDR3 nucleotide sequence: TGTGCCAGCTCACCATGGACTAGCGGGAGTCGGGACGAGCAGTACTTC. Protein product: CASSPWTSGSRDEQYF.

This CDR3 is CASSLPGGGYNEQFF. CDR3 DNA: TGTGCCAGCAGCTTGCCGGGGGGAGGCTACAATGAGCAGTTCTTC. This sequence joins TRBV5-5 and TRBJ2-1; 7 positions agree with TRBD2. There are 15 residues in the CDR3. Germline CDR1 SGHKS, CDR2 YYEKEE (reference sequence). V shed 1 base and J 3 bases; nucleotides not matched to a gene: 4.

Remarks on this clone: This sequence is one base from a far larger clone and is likely a read error. Additional DNA sequences in this sample encode the identical CDR3. The chain links TRBV5-1 to TRBJ2-5; D is undetermined. Germline loops: CDR1 SGHRS, CDR2 YFSETQ. Trimming left V 0 bases short and J 2 bases short, with 5 bases between. The CDR3 is made up of 13 amino acids. CDR3 DNA: TGCGCCAGCAGCTTGGGTGTACAAGAGACCCAGTACTTC. Translated: CASSLGVQETQYF.

The chain recombines TRBV6-4 with TRBJ2-1; 15 bases are a match to TRBD2. The CDR3 totals 18 residues. Per the germline V gene, CDR1 is MRHNA and CDR2 is SNTAGT. J gave up 3 bases and V 0 bases, and 3 bases lay outside the gene matches. The CDR3 is CASSDSGLAGGLYNEQFF. The DNA of the CDR3 is TGTGCCAGCAGTGACTCTGGACTAGCGGGAGGGCTCTACAATGAGCAGTTCTTC.

Remarks on this clone: In the same sample, other DNA sequences code for this CDR3. The rearrangement joins TRBV6-4 to TRBJ2-2; D is possibly TRBD1 (6 bases). V shed 4 bases and J shed 3 bases, with 6 bases lying between them. Germline CDR1 and CDR2: MRHNA and SNTAGT. The CDR3 runs 13 residues. Here the CDR3 reads CASSAGDTGELFF. In nucleotides, the CDR3 is TGTGCCAGCAGTGCAGGGGACACCGGGGAGCTGTTTTTT.

Notes on this clone: The sample holds other DNA sequences that translate to the same CDR3. The J gene is TRBJ1-2, the V gene TRBV2; D not resolved. This CDR3 has 12 amino acids. V lost 4 bases and J 5 bases, leaving 8 bases between the germline ends. CDR1 and CDR2 (germline): SNHLY, FYNNEI. The DNA for the CDR3 is TGTGCCAGCAGTGCTAGTGTATATGGCTACACCTTC. Protein: CASSASVYGYTF.

The chain carries TRBV18 and TRBJ2-7; D may correspond to TRBD1 or TRBD2 (7 bases each). The CDR3 has 14 amino acids. Germline V gene lookup returns CDR1 KGHSH and CDR2 LQKENI. V gave up 2 bases and J gave up 6 bases, with 14 bases separating them. The CDR3 DNA is TGTGCCAGCTCACCATCAGGGGGGGTCACCGAGCAGTACTTC. Its protein product is CASSPSGGVTEQYF.

The chain has TRBV7-2 and TRBJ2-3, with unresolved D. Germline V gene sequence: CDR1 SGHTA, CDR2 FQGNSA. The ends were cut back, 5 bases at V and 6 bases at J, with 12 bases in the middle. This CDR3 comprises 13 residues. The CDR3 DNA sequence: TGTGCCAGCAGCCTACTTATGGGGGATACGCAGTATTTT. Translated, it gives CASSLLMGDTQYF.

This chain connects TRBV13 to TRBJ1-2; unclear D gene. The CDR3 has 14 amino acids. Germline loops: CDR1 PRHDT, CDR2 FYEKMQ (reference sequence). The V end was cut by 2 bases, the J end by 8 bases, with 15 bases between. CDR3 DNA: TGTGCCAGCAGCTTAAGGGCCGTCTCCCCGGGCTACACCTTC. This codes for CASSLRAVSPGYTF. The full variable domain, its missing parts supplied by reference TRBV13 and TRBJ1-2, is AAGVIQSPRHLIKEKRETATLKCYPIPRHDTVYWYQQGPGQDPQFLISFYEKMQSDKGSIPDRFSAQQFSDYHSELNMSSLELGDSALYFCASSLRAVSPGYTFGSGTRLTVV.

This clone occurred a few times. This chain joins TRBV7-8 and TRBJ2-7; D may be TRBD1 (5 bases). V was trimmed by 5 bases and J by 1 base, leaving 15 bases between them. Germline V CDR1 and CDR2: SGHVS, FQNEAQ. The CDR3 contains 15 residues. CDR3 nucleotides: TGTGCCAGCAGCCCGCGAAGGGGAAGTTCCTACGAGCAGTACTTC. Its translation is CASSPRRGSSYEQYF.

The chain employs TRBV6-1 and TRBJ2-5, with 10 bases lining up with TRBD1. In germline, CDR1 is MNHNS, CDR2 SASEGT. The J segment lost 4 bases and the V segment lost 5 bases, leaving 7 bases of the junction unmatched. This CDR3 region has 15 residues. This chain's CDR3 is CASSSYRDRGETQYF. CDR3 nucleotide sequence: TGTGCCAGCAGTTCCTACCGGGACAGGGGAGAGACCCAGTACTTC.

About this clone: Other nucleotide sequences in the sample specify the same CDR3. The chain is built from TRBV7-3 and TRBJ2-2; D is unresolved. V lost 3 bases and J 4 bases, leaving 3 bases between the germline ends. Germline CDR1 is SGHTA and CDR2 is FQGTGA. This CDR3 contains 12 residues. This CDR3 reads CASSFSTGELFF. In DNA form, the CDR3 reads TGTGCCAGCAGCTTTAGCACCGGGGAGCTGTTTTTT.

The sample holds one count of this clone. The genes are TRBV27 and TRBJ2-3, with 8 bases fitting TRBD1. Trimming cost V 2 bases and J 3 bases; bases outside gene matches: 4. The CDR3 runs to 15 residues. In germline, CDR1 is MNHEY, CDR2 SMNVEV (reference sequence). CDR3 nucleotides: TGTGCCAGCAGTTTAAGGACAGGGAGAACAGATACGCAGTATTTT. It codes for CASSLRTGRTDTQYF.

The rearrangement uses TRBV29-1 and TRBJ2-1; 11 nucleotides match TRBD2. The junction had 12 bases not matched to a gene; V was cut back by 7 bases and J by 7 bases. This CDR3 is 15 amino acids long. Per the germline V gene, CDR1 is SQVTM and CDR2 is ANQGSEA. The CDR3 DNA reads as TGCAGCGCCCAAACGATATTAGCGGGAGGGAATGAGCAGTTCTTC. Its protein product is CSAQTILAGGNEQFF.

A word on this clone: Other DNA sequences in the sample encode the same CDR3. This sequence joins TRBV5-6 and TRBJ2-1, with 11 bases aligning to TRBD2. The CDR3 is 15 residues long. Trimming removed 5 bases from V and 5 bases from J; junction bases left unmatched: 6. Germline-derived CDR1 and CDR2 are SGHDT and YYEEEE. CDR3 in amino acids: CASSLSGRANNEQFF. The DNA for the CDR3 is TGTGCCAGCAGTCTTAGCGGGAGGGCCAACAATGAGCAGTTCTTC.

This clone appeared a single time. This sequence joins TRBV29-1 and TRBJ2-7, with 11 bases aligning to TRBD2. Looked up from germline, CDR1 is SQVTM and CDR2 is ANQGSEA. The CDR3 has 14 amino acids. The V and J ends lost 6 bases and 3 bases, in that order; junction bases with no gene match: 7. The CDR3 DNA sequence: TGCAGCGTGGGATCGACTAGCGGGAACTACGAGCAGTACTTC. Residues: CSVGSTSGNYEQYF.

This clone was recorded a few times. The genes are TRBV13 and TRBJ2-7, with D possibly TRBD2 on 6 matching bases. V gave up 5 bases and J gave up 2 bases, with 13 bases separating them. This CDR3 spans 14 amino acids. From germline, CDR1 is PRHDT and CDR2 FYEKMQ (reference sequence). In DNA, the CDR3 is TGTGCCAGCAGCCGTCAAGGAGGGGCCTACGAGCAGTACTTC. Protein product: CASSRQGGAYEQYF.

The chain recombines TRBV5-1 with TRBJ1-2; TRBD1 agrees at 8 bases. Germline trimming cut 3 bases from V and 8 bases from J; bases unmatched to any gene: 9. This CDR3 is built from 14 residues. CDR1 and CDR2 (germline): SGHRS, YFSETQ. The CDR3, as DNA: TGCGCCAGCAGCTCCCTACAGGGGGAAGAGGGCTACACCTTC. This encodes CASSSLQGEEGYTF.

The chain recombines TRBV7-8 with TRBJ2-7; D is unresolved. Germline CDR1 and CDR2: SGHVS and FQNEAQ. Deletions cut 1 base from V and 6 bases from J, with 10 bases between. There are 13 residues in the CDR3. The CDR3 nucleotides read TGTGCCAGCAGCTTAGAACCCGGACGCGAGCAGTACTTC. Protein sequence: CASSLEPGREQYF.

This rearrangement joins TRBV30 to TRBJ1-2, with no clear D. CDR1 and CDR2 from the germline V gene are GTSNPN and SVGIG (reference sequence). The CDR3 has 12 residues. The V end lost 0 bases, the J end lost 6 bases, and 8 bases lay between the germline ends. In nucleotides, the CDR3 is TGTGCCTGGAGTGTACATAAGAATGGCTACACCTTC. Its protein product is CAWSVHKNGYTF.